Sequencing of this T cell receptor (beta chain) was carried out in a study of T cells in women clearing cervical HPV infection. Study-wide background: Case blood was drawn a median approximately 150 days after lesion detection.

Germline assignment: CDR1 LNHDA and CDR2 SQIVND (reference sequence). The CDR3 length is 13 residues. Concerning this clone: The antigen is undetermined. The missing CDR3 end, 3 residues past where the read stops, is filled in from the germline J gene.

Cervical HPV DNA detected by MY09/MY11 PCR, typed by dot-blot. Study conclusions and caveats: CIN3+ cases had significantly higher TCR richness than controls; evenness did not differ.

Measured with immunoSEQ multiplex PCR; TCRdb has only the in-frame clones, and not every one. This sample contains roughly 49,000 clones. The source is a woman aged 18 to 75 with a cervical HPV16 infection that either progressed to CIN3+ or cleared (not recorded which). Sequencing was done on a sample of blood buffy coat. V gene TRBV19 combines with J gene TRBJ1-2; 7 bases are a match to TRBD1. The CDR3 loop is CATETGTKNIYTF. The sequenced part of the CDR3 DNA is TGTGCCACCGAGACAGGGACCAAAAACATC.